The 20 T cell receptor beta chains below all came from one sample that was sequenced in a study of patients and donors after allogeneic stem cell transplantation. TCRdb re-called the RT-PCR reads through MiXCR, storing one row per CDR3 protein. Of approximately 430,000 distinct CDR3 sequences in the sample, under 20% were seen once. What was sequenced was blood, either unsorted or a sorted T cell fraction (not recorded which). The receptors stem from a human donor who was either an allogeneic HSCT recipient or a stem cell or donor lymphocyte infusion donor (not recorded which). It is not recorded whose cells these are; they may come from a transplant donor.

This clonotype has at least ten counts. The CDR3 protein is CASSQTDTRDTQYF. CDR3 bases: TGTGCCAGCAGCCAGACTGACACACGAGATACGCAGTATTTT. The rearrangement links TRBV4-2 to TRBJ2-3; D not resolved. Germline CDR1 is LGHNA and CDR2 is YNFKEQ. The CDR3 spans 14 residues. V was cut by 3 bases and J by 5 bases, with 12 bases left in between.

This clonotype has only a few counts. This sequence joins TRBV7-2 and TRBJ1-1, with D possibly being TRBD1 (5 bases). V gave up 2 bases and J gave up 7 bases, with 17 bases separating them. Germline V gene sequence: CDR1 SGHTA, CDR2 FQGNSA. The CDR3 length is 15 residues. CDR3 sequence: CASSLTRDPPYEAFF. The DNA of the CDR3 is TGTGCCAGCAGCTTAACCCGGGACCCCCCTTATGAAGCTTTCTTT.

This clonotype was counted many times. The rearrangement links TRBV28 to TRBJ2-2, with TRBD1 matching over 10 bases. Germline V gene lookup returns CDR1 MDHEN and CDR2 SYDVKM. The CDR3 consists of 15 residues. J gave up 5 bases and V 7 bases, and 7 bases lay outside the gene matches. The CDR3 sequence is CASKPGQGWTGELFF. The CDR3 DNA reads TGTGCCAGCAAACCGGGACAGGGGTGGACCGGGGAGCTGTTTTTT.

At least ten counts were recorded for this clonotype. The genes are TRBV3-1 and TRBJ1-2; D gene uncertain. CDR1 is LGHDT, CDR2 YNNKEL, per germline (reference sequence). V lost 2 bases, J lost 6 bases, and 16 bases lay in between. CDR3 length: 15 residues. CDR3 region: CASSQSWPPGNGYTF. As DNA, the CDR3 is TGTGCCAGCAGCCAAAGTTGGCCCCCCGGGAATGGCTACACCTTC.

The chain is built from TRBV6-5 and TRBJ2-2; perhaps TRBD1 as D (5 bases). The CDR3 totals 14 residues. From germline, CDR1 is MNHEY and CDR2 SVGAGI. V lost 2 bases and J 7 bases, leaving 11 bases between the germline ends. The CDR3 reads CASSYKGPSGELFF. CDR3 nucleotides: TGTGCCAGCAGTTACAAGGGGCCCAGCGGGGAGCTGTTTTTT.

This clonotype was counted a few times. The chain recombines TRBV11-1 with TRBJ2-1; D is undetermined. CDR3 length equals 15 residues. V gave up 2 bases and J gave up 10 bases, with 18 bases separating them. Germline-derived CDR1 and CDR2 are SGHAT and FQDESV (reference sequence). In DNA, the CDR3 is TGTGCCAGCAGCTTATCTAGGTCCGAACTGCTAGAGCAGTTCTTC. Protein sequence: CASSLSRSELLEQFF.

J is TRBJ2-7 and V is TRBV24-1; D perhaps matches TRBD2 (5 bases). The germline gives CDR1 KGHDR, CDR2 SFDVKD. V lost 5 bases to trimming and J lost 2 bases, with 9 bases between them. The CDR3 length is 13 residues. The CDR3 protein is CATSVVRAYEQYF. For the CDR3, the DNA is TGTGCCACCAGTGTCGTGAGGGCCTACGAGCAGTACTTC.

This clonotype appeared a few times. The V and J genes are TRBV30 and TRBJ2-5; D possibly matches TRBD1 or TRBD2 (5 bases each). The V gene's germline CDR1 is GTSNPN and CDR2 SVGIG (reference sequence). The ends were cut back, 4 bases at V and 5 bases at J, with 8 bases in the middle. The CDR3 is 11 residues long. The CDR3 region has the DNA TGTGCCTGGACCTGGGGGGAGACCCAGTACTTC. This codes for CAWTWGETQYF.

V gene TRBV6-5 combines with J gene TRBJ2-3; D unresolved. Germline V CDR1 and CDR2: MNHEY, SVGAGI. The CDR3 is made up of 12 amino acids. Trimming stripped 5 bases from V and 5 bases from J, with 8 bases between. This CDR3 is CASSRTKDTQYF. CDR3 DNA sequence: TGTGCCAGCAGTAGGACGAAAGATACGCAGTATTTT.

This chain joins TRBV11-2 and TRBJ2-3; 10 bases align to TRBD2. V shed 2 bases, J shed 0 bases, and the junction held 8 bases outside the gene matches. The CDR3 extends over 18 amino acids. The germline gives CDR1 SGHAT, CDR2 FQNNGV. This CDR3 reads CASSLLVAGGTSTDTQYF. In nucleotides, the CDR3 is TGTGCCAGCAGCTTACTAGTAGCGGGGGGCACTAGCACAGATACGCAGTATTTT.

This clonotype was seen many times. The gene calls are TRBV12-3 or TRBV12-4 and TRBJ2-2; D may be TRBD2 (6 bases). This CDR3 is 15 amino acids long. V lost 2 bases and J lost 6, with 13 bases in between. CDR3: CASSLSQGGPGELFF. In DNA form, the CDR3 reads TGTGCCAGCAGTTTAAGCCAGGGAGGTCCCGGGGAGCTGTTTTTT.

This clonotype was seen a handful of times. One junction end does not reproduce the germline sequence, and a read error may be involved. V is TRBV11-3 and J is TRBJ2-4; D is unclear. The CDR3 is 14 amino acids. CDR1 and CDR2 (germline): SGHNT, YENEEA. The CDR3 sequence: CASSLRHPNNIQYF. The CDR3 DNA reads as TGTGCCAGCAGCTTGCGACACCCCAACAACATTCAGTACTTC.

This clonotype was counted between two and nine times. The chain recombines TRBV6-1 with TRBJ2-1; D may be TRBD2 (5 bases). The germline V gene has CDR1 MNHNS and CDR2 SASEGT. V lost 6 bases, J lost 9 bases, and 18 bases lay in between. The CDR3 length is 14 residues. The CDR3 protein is CASSNGLPGVEQFF. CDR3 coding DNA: TGTGCCAGCAGCAACGGACTCCCAGGTGTTGAGCAGTTCTTC.

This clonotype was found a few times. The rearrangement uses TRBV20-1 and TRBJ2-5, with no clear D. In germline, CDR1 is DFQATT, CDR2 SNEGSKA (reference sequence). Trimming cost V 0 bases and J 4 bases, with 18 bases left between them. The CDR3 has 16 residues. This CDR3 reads CSARDRPFGEGETQYF. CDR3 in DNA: TGCAGTGCTAGAGATCGCCCCTTTGGGGAAGGAGAGACCCAGTACTTC.

DNA of the CDR3: TGTGCCAGCAGTTTATTAGGGAGCGATTCACCCCTCCACTTT. It translates to CASSLLGSDSPLHF. The rearrangement joins TRBV12-3 or TRBV12-4 to TRBJ1-6; no definite D call. Between the trimmed V and J ends, which lost 2 bases and 8 bases, there was a span of 10 bases. The CDR3 is 14 residues long.

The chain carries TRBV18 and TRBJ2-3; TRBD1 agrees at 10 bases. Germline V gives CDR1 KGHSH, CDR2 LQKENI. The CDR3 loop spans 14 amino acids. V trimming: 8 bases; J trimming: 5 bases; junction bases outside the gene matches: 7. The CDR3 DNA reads TGTGCCAGCCTCCCGGGACAGGGGAAAGATACGCAGTATTTT. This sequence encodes CASLPGQGKDTQYF.

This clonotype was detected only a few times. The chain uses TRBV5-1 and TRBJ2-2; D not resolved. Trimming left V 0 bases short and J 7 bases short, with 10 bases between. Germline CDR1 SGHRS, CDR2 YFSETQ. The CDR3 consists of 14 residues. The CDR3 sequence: CASSLAPGIGELFF. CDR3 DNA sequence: TGCGCCAGCAGCTTGGCCCCGGGCATCGGGGAGCTGTTTTTT.

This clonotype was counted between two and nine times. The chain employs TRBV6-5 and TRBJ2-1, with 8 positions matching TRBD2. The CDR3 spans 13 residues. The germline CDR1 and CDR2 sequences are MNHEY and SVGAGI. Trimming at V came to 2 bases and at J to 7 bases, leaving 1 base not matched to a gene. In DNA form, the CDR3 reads TGTGCCAGCAGTTACGGGACTAGGAATGAGCAGTTCTTC. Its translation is CASSYGTRNEQFF.

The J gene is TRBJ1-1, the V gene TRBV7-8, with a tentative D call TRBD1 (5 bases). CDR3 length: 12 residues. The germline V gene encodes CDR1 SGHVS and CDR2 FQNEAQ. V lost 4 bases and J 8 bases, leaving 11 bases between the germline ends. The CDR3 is CASSWDHGEAFF. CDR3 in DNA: TGTGCCAGCAGCTGGGACCACGGAGAAGCTTTCTTT. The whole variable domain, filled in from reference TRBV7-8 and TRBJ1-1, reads GAGVSQSPRYKVAKRGQDVALRCDPISGHVSLFWYQQALGQGPEFLTYFQNEAQLDKSGLPSDRFFAERPEGSVSTLKIQRTQQEDSAVYLCASSWDHGEAFFGQGTRLTVV.

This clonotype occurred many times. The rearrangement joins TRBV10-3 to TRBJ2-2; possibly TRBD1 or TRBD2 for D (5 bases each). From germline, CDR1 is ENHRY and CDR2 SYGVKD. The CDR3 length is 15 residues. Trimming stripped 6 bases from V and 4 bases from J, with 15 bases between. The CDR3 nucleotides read TGTGCCATCAGAGGGTCGACAGAGGGCACCGGGGAGCTGTTTTTT. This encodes CAIRGSTEGTGELFF.